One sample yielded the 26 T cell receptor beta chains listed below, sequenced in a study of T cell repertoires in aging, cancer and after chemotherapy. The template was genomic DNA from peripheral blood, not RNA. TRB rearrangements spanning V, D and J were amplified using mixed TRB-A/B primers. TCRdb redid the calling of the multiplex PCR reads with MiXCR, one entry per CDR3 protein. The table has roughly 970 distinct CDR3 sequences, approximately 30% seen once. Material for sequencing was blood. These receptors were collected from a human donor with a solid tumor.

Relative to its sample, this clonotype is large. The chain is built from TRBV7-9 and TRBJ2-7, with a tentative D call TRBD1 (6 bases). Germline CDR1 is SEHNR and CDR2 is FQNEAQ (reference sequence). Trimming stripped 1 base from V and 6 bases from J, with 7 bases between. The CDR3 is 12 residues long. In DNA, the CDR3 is TGTGCCAGCAGCTTAGGGACAGCCGAGCAGTACTTC. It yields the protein CASSLGTAEQYF.

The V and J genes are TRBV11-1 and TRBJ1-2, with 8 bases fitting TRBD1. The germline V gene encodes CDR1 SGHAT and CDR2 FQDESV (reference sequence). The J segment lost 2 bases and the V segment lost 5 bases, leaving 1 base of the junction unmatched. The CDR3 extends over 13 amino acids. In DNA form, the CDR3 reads TGTGCCAGCAGCCGGGACAGGAACTATGGCTACACCTTC. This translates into CASSRDRNYGYTF.

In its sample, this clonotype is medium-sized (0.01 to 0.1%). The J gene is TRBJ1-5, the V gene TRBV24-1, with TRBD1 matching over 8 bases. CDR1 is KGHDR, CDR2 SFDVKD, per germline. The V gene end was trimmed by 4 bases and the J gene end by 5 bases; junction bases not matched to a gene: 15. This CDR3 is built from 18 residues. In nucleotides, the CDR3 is TGTGCCACCAGTGACTCCCCGAAAGGACAGGGATCATATCAGCCCCAGCATTTT. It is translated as CATSDSPKGQGSYQPQHF.

Here the CDR3 reads CASRTGDTGELFF. The CDR3 bases are TGTGCCAGCAGGACCGGGGACACCGGGGAGCTGTTTTTT. The J gene is TRBJ2-2, the V gene TRBV6-2 or TRBV6-3; TRBD2 is a possible D gene (5 bases). This CDR3 has 13 residues. Trimming left V 6 bases short and J 3 bases short, with 8 bases between. From germline, CDR1 is MNHEY and CDR2 SVGEGT.

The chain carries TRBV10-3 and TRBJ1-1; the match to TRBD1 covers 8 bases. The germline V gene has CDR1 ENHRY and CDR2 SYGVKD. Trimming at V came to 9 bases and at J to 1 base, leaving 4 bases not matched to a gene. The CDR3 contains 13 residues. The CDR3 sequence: CAIGDRTNTEAFF. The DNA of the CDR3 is TGTGCCATAGGGGACAGGACGAACACTGAAGCTTTCTTT.

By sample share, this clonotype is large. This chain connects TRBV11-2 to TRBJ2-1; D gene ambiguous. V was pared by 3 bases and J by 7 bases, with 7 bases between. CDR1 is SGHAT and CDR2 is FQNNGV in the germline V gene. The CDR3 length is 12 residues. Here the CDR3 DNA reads TGTGCCAGCAGCTTCCCCGGGAATGAGCAGTTCTTC. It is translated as CASSFPGNEQFF.

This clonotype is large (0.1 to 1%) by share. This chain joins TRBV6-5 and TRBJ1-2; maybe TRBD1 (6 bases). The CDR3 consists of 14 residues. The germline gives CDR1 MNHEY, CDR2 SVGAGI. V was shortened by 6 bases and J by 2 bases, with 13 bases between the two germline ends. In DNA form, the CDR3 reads TGTGCCAGCAGCAGTCGGGGGGCGAACTATGGCTACACCTTC. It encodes CASSSRGANYGYTF.

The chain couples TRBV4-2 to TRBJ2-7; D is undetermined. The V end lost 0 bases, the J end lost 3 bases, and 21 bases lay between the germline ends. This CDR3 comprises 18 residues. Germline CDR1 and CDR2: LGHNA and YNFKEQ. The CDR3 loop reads CASSQDPQGLLNHYEQYF. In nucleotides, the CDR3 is TGTGCCAGCAGCCAAGATCCCCAAGGGCTGCTTAATCACTACGAGCAGTACTTC.

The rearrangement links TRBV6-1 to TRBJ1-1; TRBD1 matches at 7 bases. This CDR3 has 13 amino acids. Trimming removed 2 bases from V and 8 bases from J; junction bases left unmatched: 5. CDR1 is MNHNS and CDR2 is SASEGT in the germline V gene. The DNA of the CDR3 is TGTGCCAGCAGTGAAACGACAGGGCGAGAAGCTTTCTTT. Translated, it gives CASSETTGREAFF.

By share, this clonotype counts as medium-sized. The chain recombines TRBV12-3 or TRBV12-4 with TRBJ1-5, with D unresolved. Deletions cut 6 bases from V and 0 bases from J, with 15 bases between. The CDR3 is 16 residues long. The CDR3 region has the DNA TGTGCCAGCAGGGCCCCGTGGGGAAATAGCAATCAGCCCCAGCATTTT. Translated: CASRAPWGNSNQPQHF.

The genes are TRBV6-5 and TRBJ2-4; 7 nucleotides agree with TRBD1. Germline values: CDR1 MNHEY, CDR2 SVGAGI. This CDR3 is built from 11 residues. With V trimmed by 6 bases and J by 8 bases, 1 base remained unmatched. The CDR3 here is CASRQGYIQYF. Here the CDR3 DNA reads TGTGCCAGCAGACAGGGGTACATTCAGTACTTC.

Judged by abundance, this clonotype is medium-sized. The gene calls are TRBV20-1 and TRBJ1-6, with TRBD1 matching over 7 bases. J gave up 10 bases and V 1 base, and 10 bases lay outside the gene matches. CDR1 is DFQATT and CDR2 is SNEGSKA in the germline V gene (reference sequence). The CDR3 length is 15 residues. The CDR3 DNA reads TGCAGTGCTAGAGGCACCCGGACAGGAAAGTCACCCCTCCACTTT. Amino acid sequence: CSARGTRTGKSPLHF.

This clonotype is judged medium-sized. The CDR3 spells CSADGDSSTDTQYF. The CDR3 nucleotides are TGCAGTGCCGACGGGGACAGCAGCACAGATACGCAGTATTTT. The genes are TRBV20-1 and TRBJ2-3, with TRBD1 matching 7 bases. CDR1 DFQATT and CDR2 SNEGSKA come from the germline V gene (reference sequence). After removal of 6 bases from V and 0 bases from J, the junction contained 6 bases not matched to a gene. The CDR3 totals 14 residues.

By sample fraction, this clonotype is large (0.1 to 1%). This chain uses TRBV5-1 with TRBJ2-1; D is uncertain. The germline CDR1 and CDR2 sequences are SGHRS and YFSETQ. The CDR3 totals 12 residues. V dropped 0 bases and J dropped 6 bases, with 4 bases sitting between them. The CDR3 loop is CASSLEINEQFF. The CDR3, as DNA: TGCGCCAGCAGCTTGGAGATCAATGAGCAGTTCTTC.

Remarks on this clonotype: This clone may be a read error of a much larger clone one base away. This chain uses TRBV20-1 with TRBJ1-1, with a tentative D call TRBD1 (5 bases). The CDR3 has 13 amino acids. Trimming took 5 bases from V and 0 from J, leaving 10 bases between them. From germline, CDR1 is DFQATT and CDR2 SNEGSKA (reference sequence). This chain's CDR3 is CSAGDGLNTEAFF. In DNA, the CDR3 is TGCAGTGCTGGGGACGGTTTGAACACTGAAGCTTTCTTT.

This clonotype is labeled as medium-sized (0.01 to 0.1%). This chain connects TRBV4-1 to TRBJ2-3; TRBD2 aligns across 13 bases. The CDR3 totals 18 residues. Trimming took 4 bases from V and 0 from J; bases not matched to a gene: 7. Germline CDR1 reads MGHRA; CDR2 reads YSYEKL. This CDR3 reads CASSLSGTSGASTDTQYF. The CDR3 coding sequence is TGCGCCAGCAGCCTTTCCGGGACTAGCGGGGCGAGCACAGATACGCAGTATTTT.

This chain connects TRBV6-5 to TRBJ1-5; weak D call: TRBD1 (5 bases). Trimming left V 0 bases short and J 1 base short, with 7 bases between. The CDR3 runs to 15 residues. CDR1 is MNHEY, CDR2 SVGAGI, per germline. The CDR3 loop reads CASSYSGGSNQPQHF. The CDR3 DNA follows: TGTGCCAGCAGTTACTCGGGGGGGAGCAATCAGCCCCAGCATTTT.

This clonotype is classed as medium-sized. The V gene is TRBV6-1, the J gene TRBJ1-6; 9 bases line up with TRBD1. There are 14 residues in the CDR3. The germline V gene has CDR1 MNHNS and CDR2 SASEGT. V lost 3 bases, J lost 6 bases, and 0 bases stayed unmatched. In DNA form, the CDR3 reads TGTGCCAGCAGTGAGGACAGGGGTAATTCACCCCTCCACTTT. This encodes CASSEDRGNSPLHF.

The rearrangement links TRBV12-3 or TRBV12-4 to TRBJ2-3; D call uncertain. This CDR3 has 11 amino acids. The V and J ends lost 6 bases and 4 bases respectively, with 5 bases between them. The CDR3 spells CASSLPDTQYF. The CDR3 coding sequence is TGTGCCAGCAGCCTGCCAGATACGCAGTATTTT.

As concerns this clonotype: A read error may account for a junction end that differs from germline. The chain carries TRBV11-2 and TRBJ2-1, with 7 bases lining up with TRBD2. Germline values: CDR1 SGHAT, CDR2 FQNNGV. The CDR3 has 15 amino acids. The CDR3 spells CASSLGSGGSFAQFF. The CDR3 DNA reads TGTGCCAGCAGCTTAGGTTCTGGCGGGAGCTTCGCCCAGTTCTTT.

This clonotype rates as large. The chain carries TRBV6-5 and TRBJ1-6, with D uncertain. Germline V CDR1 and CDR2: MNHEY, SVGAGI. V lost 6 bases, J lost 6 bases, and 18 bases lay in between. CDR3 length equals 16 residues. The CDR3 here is CASSPTSGWGNSPLHF. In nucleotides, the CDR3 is TGTGCCAGCAGCCCCACGTCCGGTTGGGGTAATTCACCCCTCCACTTT.

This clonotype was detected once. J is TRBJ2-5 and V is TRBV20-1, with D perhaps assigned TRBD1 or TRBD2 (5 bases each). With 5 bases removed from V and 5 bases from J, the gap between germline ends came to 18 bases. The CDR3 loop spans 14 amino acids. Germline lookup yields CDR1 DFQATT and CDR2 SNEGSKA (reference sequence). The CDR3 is CSASQGVHAETQYF. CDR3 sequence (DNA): TGCAGTGCTTCCCAGGGAGTTCACGCGGAGACCCAGTACTTC.

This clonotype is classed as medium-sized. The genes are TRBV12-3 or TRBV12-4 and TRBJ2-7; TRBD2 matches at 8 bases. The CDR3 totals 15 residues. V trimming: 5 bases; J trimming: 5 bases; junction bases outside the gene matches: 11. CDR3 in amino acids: CASSPQPGGLNEQYF. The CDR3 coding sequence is TGTGCCAGCAGTCCCCAGCCGGGAGGGCTAAACGAGCAGTACTTC.

The DNA for the CDR3 is TGTGCCAGCAGGGCGGGACAGAGAAAAGCTTTCTTT. Protein product: CASRAGQRKAFF. The chain employs TRBV7-2 and TRBJ1-1; TRBD1 agrees at 7 bases. The V gene's germline CDR1 is SGHTA and CDR2 FQGNSA. The trim removed 6 bases at V and 9 bases at J, leaving 7 bases unmatched. CDR3 size: 12 residues.

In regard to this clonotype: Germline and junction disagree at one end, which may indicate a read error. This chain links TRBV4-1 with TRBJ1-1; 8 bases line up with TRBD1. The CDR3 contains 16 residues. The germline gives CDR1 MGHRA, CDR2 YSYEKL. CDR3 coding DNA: TGCGCCAGCAGCCAAGGTCCCCTCAGGGGGCGGACTGAAGCTTCCTTT. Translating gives CASSQGPLRGRTEASF.

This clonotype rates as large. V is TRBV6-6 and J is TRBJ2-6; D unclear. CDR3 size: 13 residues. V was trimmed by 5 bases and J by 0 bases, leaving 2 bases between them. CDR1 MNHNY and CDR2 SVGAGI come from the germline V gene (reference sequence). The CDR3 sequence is CASSLSGANVLTF. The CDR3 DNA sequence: TGTGCCAGCAGTCTCTCTGGGGCCAACGTCCTGACTTTC.